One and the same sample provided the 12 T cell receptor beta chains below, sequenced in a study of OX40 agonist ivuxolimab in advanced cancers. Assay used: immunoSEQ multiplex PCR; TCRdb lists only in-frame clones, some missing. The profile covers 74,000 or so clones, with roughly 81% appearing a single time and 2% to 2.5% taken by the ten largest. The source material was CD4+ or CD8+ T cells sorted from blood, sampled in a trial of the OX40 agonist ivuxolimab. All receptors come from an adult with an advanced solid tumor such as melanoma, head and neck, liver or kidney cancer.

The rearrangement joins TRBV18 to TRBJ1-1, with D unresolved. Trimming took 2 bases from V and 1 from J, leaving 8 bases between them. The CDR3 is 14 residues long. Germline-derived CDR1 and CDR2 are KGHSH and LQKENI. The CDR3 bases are TGTGCCAGCTCACCAGGGTTCCCGAACACTGAAGCTTTCTTT. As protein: CASSPGFPNTEAFF.

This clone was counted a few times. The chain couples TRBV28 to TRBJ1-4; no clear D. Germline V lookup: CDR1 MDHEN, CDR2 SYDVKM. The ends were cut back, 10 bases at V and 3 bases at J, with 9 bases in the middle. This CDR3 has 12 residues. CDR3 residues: CATTVANEKLFF. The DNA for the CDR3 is TGTGCCACGACCGTGGCTAATGAAAAACTGTTTTTT.

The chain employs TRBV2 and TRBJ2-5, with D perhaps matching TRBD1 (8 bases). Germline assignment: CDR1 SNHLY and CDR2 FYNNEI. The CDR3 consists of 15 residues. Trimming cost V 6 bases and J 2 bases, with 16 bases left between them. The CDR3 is CASRTGEGGQETQYF. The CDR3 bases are TGTGCCAGCAGGACAGGGGAGGGAGGACAAGAGACCCAGTACTTC. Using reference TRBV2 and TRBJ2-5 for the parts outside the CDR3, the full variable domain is EPEVTQTPSHQVTQMGQEVILRCVPISNHLYFYWYRQILGQKVEFLVSFYNNEISEKSEIFDDQFSVERPDGSNFTLKIRSTKLEDSAMYFCASRTGEGGQETQYFGPGTRLLVL.

CDR3 loop: CASSLTLGNTEAFF. CDR3 sequence (DNA): TGTGCCAGCAGCCTCACGCTCGGGAACACTGAAGCTTTCTTT. The J gene is TRBJ1-1, the V gene TRBV7-9; D gene uncertain. The CDR3 totals 14 residues. CDR1 SEHNR and CDR2 FQNEAQ come from the germline V gene (reference sequence). Between the trimmed V and J ends, which lost 5 bases and 1 base, there was a span of 11 bases.

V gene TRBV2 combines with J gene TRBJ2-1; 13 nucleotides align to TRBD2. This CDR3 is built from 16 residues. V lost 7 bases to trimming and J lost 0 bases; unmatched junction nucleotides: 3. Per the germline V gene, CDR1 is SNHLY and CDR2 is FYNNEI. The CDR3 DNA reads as TGTGCCAGCAAACGGACTAGCGGGAGCTCCTACAATGAGCAGTTCTTC. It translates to CASKRTSGSSYNEQFF.

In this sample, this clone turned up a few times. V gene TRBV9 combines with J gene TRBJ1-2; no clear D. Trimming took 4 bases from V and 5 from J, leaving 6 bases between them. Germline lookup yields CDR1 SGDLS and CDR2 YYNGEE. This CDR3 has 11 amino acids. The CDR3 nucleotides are TGTGCCAGCAGCAGGGAATATGGCTACACCTTC. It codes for CASSREYGYTF.

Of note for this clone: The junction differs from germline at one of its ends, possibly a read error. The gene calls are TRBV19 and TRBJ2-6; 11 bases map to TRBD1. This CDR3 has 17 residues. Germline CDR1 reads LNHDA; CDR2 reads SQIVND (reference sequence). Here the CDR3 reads CASRIGTGGSGANVLTF. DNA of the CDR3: TGTGCCAGTAGAATAGGGACAGGGGGATCTGGGGCCAACGTCCTGACTTTC.

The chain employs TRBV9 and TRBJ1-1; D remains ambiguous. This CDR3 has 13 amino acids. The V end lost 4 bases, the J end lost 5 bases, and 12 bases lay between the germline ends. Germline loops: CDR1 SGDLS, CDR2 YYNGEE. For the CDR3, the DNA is TGTGCCAGCAGCCCGCGATCGGGGACTGAAGCTTTCTTT. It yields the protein CASSPRSGTEAFF.

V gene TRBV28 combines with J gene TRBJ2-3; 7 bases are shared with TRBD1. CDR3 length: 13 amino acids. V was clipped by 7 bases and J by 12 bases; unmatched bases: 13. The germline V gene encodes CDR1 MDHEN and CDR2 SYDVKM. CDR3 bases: TGTGCCAGCATTCTAAAGGGGCAGGGGGTTCAGTATTTT. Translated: CASILKGQGVQYF.

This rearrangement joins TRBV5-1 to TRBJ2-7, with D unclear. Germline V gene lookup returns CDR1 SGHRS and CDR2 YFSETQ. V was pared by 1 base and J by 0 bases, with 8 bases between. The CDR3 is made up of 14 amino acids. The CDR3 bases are TGCGCCAGCAGCTTGAGACTCCACTCCTACGAGCAGTACTTC. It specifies CASSLRLHSYEQYF.

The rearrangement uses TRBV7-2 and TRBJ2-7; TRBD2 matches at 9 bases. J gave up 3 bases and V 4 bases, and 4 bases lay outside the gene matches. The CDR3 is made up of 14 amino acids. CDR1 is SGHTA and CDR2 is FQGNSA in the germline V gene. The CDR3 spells CASSSSGTVYEQYF. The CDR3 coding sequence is TGTGCCAGCAGCTCTAGCGGGACAGTCTACGAGCAGTACTTC.

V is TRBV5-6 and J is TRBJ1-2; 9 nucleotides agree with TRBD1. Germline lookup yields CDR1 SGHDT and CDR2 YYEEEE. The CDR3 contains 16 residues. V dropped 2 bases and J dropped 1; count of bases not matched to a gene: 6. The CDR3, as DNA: TGTGCCAGCAGCTTCCCGGGACAGGGAGGTAACTATGGCTACACCTTC. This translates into CASSFPGQGGNYGYTF.